This T cell receptor beta chain emerged from a study of T cells after yellow fever vaccination. The V end was cut by 5 bases, the J end by 0 bases, with 14 bases between. The length of the CDR3 is 15 residues. CDR1 is GTSNPN, CDR2 SVGIG, per germline (reference sequence). TCRdb re-called the 5' RACE reads through MiXCR, storing one row per CDR3 protein. The table lists 500,000 to 650,000 distinct CDR3 sequences, roughly an eighth of them singletons, with 14% to 15% in the top ten. The specimen was PBMCs, collected on the day of the yellow fever booster vaccination. The V gene is TRBV30, the J gene TRBJ2-1, with D tentatively TRBD1 or TRBD2 (5 bases each). This receptor was taken from a man in his thirties or forties who received the YFV17D yellow fever vaccine. CDR3 amino acids: CAWGRGPASYNEQFF. The CDR3 nucleotides read TGTGCCTGGGGACGGGGCCCTGCCTCCTACAATGAGCAGTTCTTC.